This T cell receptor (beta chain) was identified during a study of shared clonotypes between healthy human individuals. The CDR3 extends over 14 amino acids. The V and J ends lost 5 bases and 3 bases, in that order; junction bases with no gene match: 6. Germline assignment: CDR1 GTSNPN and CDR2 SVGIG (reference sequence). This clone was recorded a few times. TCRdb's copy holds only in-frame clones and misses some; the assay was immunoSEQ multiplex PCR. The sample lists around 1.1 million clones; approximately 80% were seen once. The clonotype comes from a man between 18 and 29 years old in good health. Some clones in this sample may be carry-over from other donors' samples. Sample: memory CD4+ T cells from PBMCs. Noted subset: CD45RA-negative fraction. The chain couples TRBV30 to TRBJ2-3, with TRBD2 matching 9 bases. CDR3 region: CAWQSGRWTDTQYF. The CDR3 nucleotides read TGTGCCTGGCAGAGCGGGAGGTGGACAGATACGCAGTATTTT.